The 32 T cell receptor beta chains reported below all come from one sample, sequenced in a study of beta chain features in type 1 diabetes. Every bit of the isolated RNA underwent reverse transcription, so sequencing read expressed TCRB transcripts. The table came from immunoSEQ multiplex PCR; TCRdb's copy has only in-frame clones and leaves some out. The profile shows hundreds of thousands of clones, over 10% of them singletons. Input material: naive CD4+ T cells from blood. These receptor sequences come from a young woman in good health.

This clone was seen a handful of times. The DNA of the CDR3 is TGTGCCAGCAGCCTAGACAGGGTACGCGCCGGGGAGCTGTTTTTT. It yields the protein CASSLDRVRAGELFF. The genes are TRBV7-9 and TRBJ2-2; 7 nucleotides align to TRBD1. The CDR3 runs to 15 residues. V dropped 5 bases and J dropped 6; count of bases not matched to a gene: 9. Germline-derived CDR1 and CDR2 are SEHNR and FQNEAQ (reference sequence).

This chain connects TRBV4-1 to TRBJ2-5; D is perhaps TRBD2 (5 bases). The J call may be mistaken, given a closer DNA end match to TRBJ2-7. The CDR3 has 15 residues. The germline gives CDR1 MGHRA, CDR2 YSYEKL. In DNA, the CDR3 is TGCGCCAGCAGCCAAGGGGAAGCCGGGACCTACGAGCAGTACTTC. It is translated as CASSQGEAGTYEQYF.

Comments on this clone: Different DNA sequences within this sample yield the same CDR3. The genes are TRBV7-2 and TRBJ1-5; D may be TRBD1 (6 bases). This CDR3 spans 13 amino acids. Per germline, CDR1 SGHTA and CDR2 FQGNSA. V lost 4 bases and J 4 bases, leaving 8 bases between the germline ends. DNA of the CDR3: TGTGCCAGCAGCTCGCAGGGGAATCAGCCCCAGCATTTT. Translated, it gives CASSSQGNQPQHF.

The chain recombines TRBV5-6 with TRBJ2-4, with D tentatively TRBD2 (5 bases). Germline lookup yields CDR1 SGHDT and CDR2 YYEEEE. Between the trimmed V and J ends, which lost 3 bases and 1 base, there was a span of 11 bases. This CDR3 is built from 15 residues. CDR3 in amino acids: CASSWALVAKNIQYF. The CDR3 nucleotides are TGTGCCAGCAGCTGGGCACTAGTGGCCAAAAACATTCAGTACTTC.

This clone was seen a few times. V is TRBV11-1 and J is TRBJ2-7; D unclear. The CDR3 consists of 15 residues. Trimming removed 1 base at V and 1 base at J, with 11 bases between. The germline V gene encodes CDR1 SGHAT and CDR2 FQDESV (reference sequence). CDR3 residues: CASSLGVSRSYEQYF. CDR3 nucleotides: TGTGCCAGCAGCTTAGGGGTCTCCAGGTCCTACGAGCAGTACTTC.

This clone occurred a few times. The rearrangement uses TRBV28 and TRBJ2-7; TRBD1 might be the D (6 bases). The CDR3 covers 13 residues. Trimming shortened V by 5 bases and J by 11 bases, and 19 bases separated the two germline ends. Germline CDR1 reads MDHEN; CDR2 reads SYDVKM. This chain's CDR3 is CASSQSDSFIEYV. The CDR3 region has the DNA TGTGCCAGCAGTCAGTCGGACAGTTTCATCGAGTACGTC.

The CDR3 DNA follows: TGTGCCAGCAGGCGTGACAGGACACGCTTGACTCAAGCTTTCTTT. It specifies CASRRDRTRLTQAFF. The gene calls are TRBV28 and TRBJ1-1; weak D call: TRBD1 (6 bases). This CDR3 has 15 residues. Trimming shortened V by 6 bases and J by 9 bases, and 23 bases separated the two germline ends. Germline loops: CDR1 MDHEN, CDR2 SYDVKM.

In this sample, this clone turned up a few times. In nucleotides, the CDR3 is TGTGCCAGCGGACCCCGGGGACTCCCTAGGGGTACGCAGTATTTT. This codes for CASGPRGLPRGTQYF. V gene TRBV27 combines with J gene TRBJ2-3; weak D call: TRBD2 (6 bases). Germline CDR1 reads MNHEY; CDR2 reads SMNVEV (reference sequence). V was cut by 8 bases and J by 8 bases, with 23 bases left in between. The CDR3 totals 15 residues.

As concerns this clone: Other DNA sequences within the sample encode an identical CDR3. This sequence joins TRBV9 and TRBJ2-3; no clear D. The CDR3 loop spans 14 amino acids. The germline CDR1 and CDR2 sequences are SGDLS and YYNGEE. Trimming cost V 2 bases and J 0 bases, with 7 bases left between them. For the CDR3, the DNA is TGTGCCAGCAGCGTGGTAGGTAGCACAGATACGCAGTATTTT. Protein product: CASSVVGSTDTQYF.

This rearrangement joins TRBV5-4 to TRBJ2-3, with no clear D. Germline values: CDR1 SGHNT, CDR2 YYREEE (reference sequence). V dropped 3 bases and J dropped 1 base, with 3 bases sitting between them. The CDR3 runs to 12 residues. DNA for the CDR3: TGTGCCAGCAGCTACCGCACAGATACGCAGTATTTT. Protein sequence: CASSYRTDTQYF.

The V gene is TRBV7-2, the J gene TRBJ2-3; D is undetermined. Germline CDR1 and CDR2: SGHTA and FQGNSA. The V end was cut by 0 bases, the J end by 3 bases, with 13 bases between. This CDR3 is 16 amino acids long. The CDR3: CASSLARWGITDTQYF. Here the CDR3 DNA reads TGTGCCAGCAGCTTAGCGCGTTGGGGTATTACAGATACGCAGTATTTT.

This clone was observed a few times. The chain carries TRBV5-1 and TRBJ2-2, with D possibly being TRBD1 (6 bases). Germline V gene data show CDR1 as SGHRS and CDR2 as YFSETQ. The V gene lost 5 bases and the J gene lost 1 base, with 9 bases spanning the gap. The CDR3 covers 14 residues. The CDR3 loop reads CASRPGQNTGELFF. CDR3 DNA sequence: TGCGCCAGCAGACCGGGACAGAACACCGGGGAGCTGTTTTTT.

V is TRBV7-9 and J is TRBJ1-2; D may be TRBD1 (5 bases). From germline, CDR1 is SEHNR and CDR2 FQNEAQ (reference sequence). The V and J ends lost 5 bases and 4 bases respectively, with 17 bases between them. The CDR3 consists of 15 residues. In DNA, the CDR3 is TGTGCCAGCAGCCGGGGTGGAGACAGTAGCTATGGCTACACCTTC. Protein sequence: CASSRGGDSSYGYTF.

This chain connects TRBV5-1 to TRBJ2-1, with unresolved D. The CDR3 runs 13 residues. Trimming took 9 bases from V and 2 from J, leaving 12 bases between them. CDR1 is SGHRS, CDR2 YFSETQ, per germline. The CDR3 nucleotides read TGCGCCACAGCCCAGCCCCCCTACAATGAGCAGTTCTTC. This sequence encodes CATAQPPYNEQFF.

Only a few counts were recorded for this clone. The rearrangement links TRBV25-1 to TRBJ1-3; 7 nucleotides agree with TRBD1. CDR1 is MGHDK, CDR2 SYGVNS, per germline. This CDR3 has 15 amino acids. After removal of 2 bases from V and 2 bases from J, the junction contained 3 bases not matched to a gene. The CDR3 DNA is TGTGCCAGCAGTGAACAGGGGGACGCTGGAAACACCATATATTTT. Protein: CASSEQGDAGNTIYF. Filled out from reference TRBV25-1 and TRBJ1-3, the complete variable domain reads EADIYQTPRYLVIGTGKKITLECSQTMGHDKMYWYQQDPGMELHLIHYSYGVNSTEKGDLSSESTVSRIRTEHFPLTLESARPSHTSQYLCASSEQGDAGNTIYFGEGSWLTVV.

The chain employs TRBV2 and TRBJ1-5, with TRBD1 as a possible D gene (6 bases). Germline CDR1 and CDR2: SNHLY and FYNNEI. The CDR3 spans 14 residues. V was shortened by 5 bases and J by 3 bases, with 11 bases between the two germline ends. In DNA form, the CDR3 reads TGTGCCAGCAGTACAGGGTTATTCAATCAGCCCCAGCATTTT. As protein: CASSTGLFNQPQHF.

This chain links TRBV4-3 with TRBJ2-7; possible D gene TRBD2, 5 bases. CDR1 is LGHNA, CDR2 YSLEER, per germline. Trimming cost V 0 bases and J 1 base, with 13 bases left between them. The CDR3 length is 16 residues. Written as DNA, the CDR3 is TGCGCCAGCAGCCAAGAGGAGGCGAGGAAGTCCTACGAGCAGTACGTC. Amino acid sequence: CASSQEEARKSYEQYV.

This clone was seen a few times. J is TRBJ2-7 and V is TRBV7-3; no reliable D call. V was pared by 4 bases and J by 2 bases, with 6 bases between. The germline CDR1 and CDR2 sequences are SGHTA and FQGTGA. The CDR3 loop spans 12 amino acids. The CDR3 sequence is CASSSTPYEQYV. The CDR3 DNA reads TGTGCCAGCAGCTCGACCCCCTACGAGCAGTACGTC.

This clone has only a few counts. This chain connects TRBV5-4 to TRBJ2-7; 11 bases are a match to TRBD2. Trimming at V came to 4 bases and at J to 4 bases, leaving 10 bases not matched to a gene. The CDR3 runs 16 residues. CDR1 is SGHNT and CDR2 is YYREEE in the germline V gene (reference sequence). The CDR3 bases are TGTGCCAGCAGCCCATCCGGCCTAGCGGGAGGTTACGAGCAGTACTTC. Translating it yields CASSPSGLAGGYEQYF.

The chain employs TRBV7-9 and TRBJ2-3; no clear D. The germline gives CDR1 SEHNR, CDR2 FQNEAQ (reference sequence). The CDR3 consists of 13 residues. The V end lost 3 bases, the J end lost 4 bases, and 8 bases lay between the germline ends. CDR3 protein: CASSLHDSDTQYF. CDR3 coding DNA: TGTGCCAGCAGCTTGCACGACTCAGATACGCAGTATTTT.

The chain links TRBV19 to TRBJ2-5; 12 bases line up with TRBD2. The CDR3 is 18 residues long. J gave up 7 bases and V 6 bases, and 18 bases lay outside the gene matches. CDR1 is LNHDA and CDR2 is SQIVND in the germline V gene (reference sequence). CDR3 DNA: TGTGCCAGTAGCAGAGCCGGACTAGCGGGGAAATCAAGAGGGACCCAGTACTTC. This translates into CASSRAGLAGKSRGTQYF.

The J gene is TRBJ2-7, the V gene TRBV7-2; tentatively, D is TRBD1 (5 bases). CDR1 SGHTA and CDR2 FQGNSA come from the germline V gene. The V and J ends lost 10 bases and 0 bases respectively, with 10 bases between them. The CDR3 sequence is 12 residues long. This CDR3 reads CATKGSSYEQYF. The CDR3 DNA is TGTGCCACCAAGGGGTCCTCCTACGAGCAGTACTTC.

J is TRBJ1-4 and V is TRBV10-3; D gene uncertain. CDR1 and CDR2 (germline): ENHRY, SYGVKD. Trimming took off 6 bases at V and 7 bases at J, with 6 bases between the two ends. This CDR3 has 11 amino acids. The CDR3: CAISPGEKLFF. CDR3 nucleotide sequence: TGTGCCATCAGCCCGGGTGAAAAACTGTTTTTT.

CDR3 nucleotides: TGTGCCAGCAGCCGGGGACACGACTATGGCTACACCTTC. Its translation is CASSRGHDYGYTF. This chain uses TRBV6-5 with TRBJ1-2; a possible D gene is TRBD1 (6 bases). Looked up from germline, CDR1 is MNHEY and CDR2 is SVGAGI. V was trimmed by 6 bases and J by 3 bases, leaving 11 bases between them. The CDR3 has 13 residues.

The gene calls are TRBV19 and TRBJ2-5; D perhaps matches TRBD2 (7 bases). Germline CDR1 LNHDA, CDR2 SQIVND (reference sequence). This CDR3 comprises 15 residues. V shed 8 bases and J shed 0 bases, with 16 bases lying between them. The CDR3 here is CASSNTGRDQETQYF. The CDR3, as DNA: TGTGCCAGTTCGAACACAGGGAGGGACCAAGAGACCCAGTACTTC. Drawing the rest from reference TRBV19 and TRBJ2-5, the complete variable domain is DGGITQSPKYLFRKEGQNVTLSCEQNLNHDAMYWYRQDPGQGLRLIYYSQIVNDFQKGDIAEGYSVSREKKESFPLTVTSAQKNPTAFYLCASSNTGRDQETQYFGPGTRLLVL.

This clone was seen more than once but under ten times. CDR3 sequence reads: CASSLAGTGGLETQYF. DNA for the CDR3: TGTGCCAGCAGCTTAGCCGGGACAGGGGGCCTAGAGACCCAGTACTTC. The chain carries TRBV7-2 and TRBJ2-5; 12 bases fit TRBD1. Trimming at V came to 0 bases and at J to 4 bases, leaving 3 bases not matched to a gene. Germline V lookup: CDR1 SGHTA, CDR2 FQGNSA. CDR3 size: 16 residues. Full variable domain (remainder filled in from reference TRBV7-2 and TRBJ2-5): GAGVSQSPSNKVTEKGKDVELRCDPISGHTALYWYRQSLGQGLEFLIYFQGNSAPDKSGLPSDRFSAERTGGSVSTLTIQRTQQEDSAVYLCASSLAGTGGLETQYFGPGTRLLVL.

J is TRBJ2-5 and V is TRBV29-1; D uncertain. CDR3 size: 12 residues. The V and J ends lost 4 bases and 0 bases respectively, with 6 bases between them. Germline V CDR1 and CDR2: SQVTM, ANQGSEA. In DNA, the CDR3 is TGCAGCGTTGGGAAGTACCAAGAGACCCAGTACTTC. This codes for CSVGKYQETQYF.

The V call is TRBV20-1, the J call TRBJ1-2; 9 positions match TRBD1. Trimming at V came to 8 bases and at J to 8 bases, leaving 3 bases not matched to a gene. The length of the CDR3 is 10 residues. Germline V gene data show CDR1 as DFQATT and CDR2 as SNEGSKA (reference sequence). CDR3 DNA sequence: TGCAGTTCGACAGGGGGAGGCTACACCTTC. Its protein product is CSSTGGGYTF.

V gene TRBV6-5 combines with J gene TRBJ2-5; 8 bases map to TRBD1. Germline CDR1 reads MNHEY; CDR2 reads SVGAGI. The CDR3 spans 16 residues. V trimming: 0 bases; J trimming: 5 bases; junction bases outside the gene matches: 8. CDR3: CASSYSGRGLDETQYF. DNA for the CDR3: TGTGCCAGCAGTTACTCGGGCAGGGGGCTAGACGAGACCCAGTACTTC.

This sequence joins TRBV5-4 and TRBJ2-2; D unclear. The CDR3 spans 16 residues. Germline values: CDR1 SGHNT, CDR2 YYREEE (reference sequence). With 5 bases removed from V and 2 bases from J, the gap between germline ends came to 16 bases. DNA of the CDR3: TGTGCCAGCAGGGCGCAGAGTAGAGTTAACACCGGGGAGCTGTTTTTT. Encoded protein: CASRAQSRVNTGELFF.

The rearrangement uses TRBV20-1 and TRBJ2-1; D uncertain. The V end was cut by 7 bases, the J end by 8 bases, with 9 bases between. The CDR3 consists of 10 residues. Looked up from germline, CDR1 is DFQATT and CDR2 is SNEGSKA (reference sequence). Written as DNA, the CDR3 is TGCAGTGAGGATACCTATGAGCAGTTCTTC. Translated, it gives CSEDTYEQFF.

This clone showed up just a few times. V usage is TRBV7-9 and J usage is TRBJ2-1, with a possible D match to TRBD1 (6 bases). Germline-derived CDR1 and CDR2 are SEHNR and FQNEAQ (reference sequence). The CDR3 totals 15 residues. V was pared by 1 base and J by 12 bases, with 19 bases between. The CDR3 here is CASSLVTPSQGRQFF. The CDR3 DNA sequence: TGTGCCAGCAGCTTAGTAACCCCCTCACAGGGTAGGCAGTTCTTC.